The 15 T cell receptor beta chains below come from one sample, sequenced in a study of CD8+CD57+ T cells in acquired aplastic anemia. Profiles of TCR beta VDJ and CDR3 were generated from a genomic DNA template. Each CDR3 protein is one row after TCRdb ran MiXCR on the reads. Here the sample spans around 180,000 distinct CDR3 sequences, 64% being singletons. Sequenced material: sorted CD4+, CD8+, or CD8+CD57+ T cells (not recorded which) from PBMCs. The receptors originated from a human donor with severe aplastic anemia or a healthy control (not recorded which).

V and J are TRBV7-9 and TRBJ2-5; 7 bases are a match to TRBD2. The V and J ends lost 6 bases and 5 bases, in that order; junction bases with no gene match: 6. This CDR3 is 13 amino acids long. CDR1 SEHNR and CDR2 FQNEAQ come from the germline V gene (reference sequence). The CDR3 DNA is TGTGCCAGCAGGGGCGGGGGTTTGGAGACCCAGTACTTC. Protein: CASRGGGLETQYF.

This clonotype appeared many times. The rearrangement joins TRBV12-3 or TRBV12-4 to TRBJ2-1; 9 positions agree with TRBD1. J was trimmed by 9 bases and V by 5 bases; bases with no gene match: 5. The CDR3 is 13 amino acids. CDR3 residues: CASSGTGNSEQFF. CDR3 DNA: TGTGCCAGCAGTGGGACAGGGAACTCTGAGCAGTTCTTC.

The chain links TRBV9 to TRBJ2-3; either TRBD1 or TRBD2 may fit D (5 bases each). This CDR3 spans 15 amino acids. In germline, CDR1 is SGDLS, CDR2 YYNGEE. V dropped 4 bases and J dropped 2 bases, with 14 bases sitting between them. As DNA, the CDR3 is TGTGCCAGCAGCACCCCCGGGACCCACACAGATACGCAGTATTTT. Translating it yields CASSTPGTHTDTQYF.

The chain couples TRBV19 to TRBJ1-2; D uncertain. The CDR3 contains 13 residues. The V end was cut by 5 bases, the J end by 4 bases, with 11 bases between. CDR1 and CDR2 (germline): LNHDA, SQIVND (reference sequence). The chain's CDR3 is CASSEGSTYGYTF. In DNA, the CDR3 is TGTGCCAGTAGTGAGGGCAGTACCTATGGCTACACCTTC.

The chain combines TRBV7-9 with TRBJ2-1; 8 positions agree with TRBD2. CDR3 size: 16 residues. Germline V lookup: CDR1 SEHNR, CDR2 FQNEAQ (reference sequence). The ends lost 3 bases at V and 4 bases at J; junction bases unmatched: 8. The CDR3 loop is CASSFRTSSQYNEQFF. In nucleotides, the CDR3 is TGTGCCAGCAGCTTCAGGACTAGCTCCCAGTACAATGAGCAGTTCTTC.

For this clonotype: One base away lies a much larger clone, so this may be a sequencing read error. No conserved phenylalanine or tryptophan is present at the end of the CDR3, so a read error is the likely explanation. The chain recombines TRBV6-1 with TRBJ2-7; D perhaps matches TRBD1 (8 bases). V lost 11 bases, J lost 5 bases, and 16 bases lay in between. Germline CDR1 reads MNHNS; CDR2 reads SASEGT. This CDR3 has 12 residues. The CDR3 coding sequence is TGTGCCGCAAACAGGGGGGGCAACGAGCAGTACCTC. Its translation: CAANRGGNEQYL.

Concerning this clonotype itself: An end of the junction differs from the germline gene, which may be a read error. The rearrangement links TRBV10-3 to TRBJ2-3; perhaps TRBD1 as D (6 bases). The CDR3 covers 17 residues. CDR1 is ENHRY, CDR2 SYGVKD, per germline. The CDR3 here is CASSYKPGTFSRDTQYF. The CDR3 nucleotides read TGTGCCAGCAGTTACAAACCCGGGACATTTAGTCGAGATACGCAGTATTTT.

Note on this clonotype: This may stem from a read error, because a much larger clone lies one nucleotide away. The chain combines TRBV5-8 with TRBJ1-2; D uncertain. The CDR3 covers 13 residues. The V gene's germline CDR1 is SGHTS and CDR2 YDEGEE. The CDR3 spells CASSLDGNCGYTF. The CDR3 DNA is TGTGCCAGCAGCCTTGACGGAAACTGTGGCTACACCTTC.

A word on this clonotype: One junction end does not reproduce the germline sequence, and a read error may be involved. This chain uses TRBV25-1 with TRBJ2-7; 10 bases match TRBD2. CDR3 length: 16 residues. Looked up from germline, CDR1 is MGHDK and CDR2 is SYGVNS. The CDR3 is CASSQDLAGAIYERYF. As DNA, the CDR3 is TGTGCCAGCAGCCAAGATCTAGCGGGGGCCATTTACGAGCGGTACTTC.

This clonotype was found many times. This chain connects TRBV28 to TRBJ2-7; D unclear. The V gene's germline CDR1 is MDHEN and CDR2 SYDVKM. The V and J ends lost 3 bases and 2 bases respectively, with 5 bases between them. The CDR3 totals 12 residues. DNA of the CDR3: TGTGCCAGCAGTTTTGAGGCCTACGAGCAGTACTTC. Translating gives CASSFEAYEQYF.

This clonotype was seen many times. The rearrangement joins TRBV19 to TRBJ1-6; 12 positions agree with TRBD1. V was clipped by 4 bases and J by 9 bases; unmatched bases: 16. Germline CDR1 reads LNHDA; CDR2 reads SQIVND (reference sequence). The CDR3 covers 19 residues. The CDR3 reads CASSTVAGQGARRGSPLHF. The CDR3 DNA is TGTGCCAGTAGTACGGTGGCGGGACAGGGGGCGAGACGGGGTTCACCCCTCCACTTT.

The chain couples TRBV7-3 to TRBJ2-3; maybe TRBD1 (5 bases). Germline CDR1 is SGHTA and CDR2 is FQGTGA. V lost 5 bases to trimming and J lost 5 bases, with 11 bases between them. CDR3 length equals 13 residues. The CDR3, as DNA: TGTGCCAGCAGCGCCAACAGGCGAGATACGCAGTATTTT. It specifies CASSANRRDTQYF.

This chain uses TRBV24-1 with TRBJ1-5, with 7 nucleotides matching TRBD1. The trim removed 5 bases at V and 5 bases at J, leaving 5 bases unmatched. Germline lookup yields CDR1 KGHDR and CDR2 SFDVKD. The CDR3 totals 14 residues. The CDR3 loop reads CATSGRQGHQPQHF. The CDR3 bases are TGTGCCACCAGTGGTCGACAGGGACATCAGCCCCAGCATTTT.

This chain uses TRBV2 with TRBJ2-7; the D gene is possibly TRBD2 (7 bases). The germline V and J ends were trimmed by 8 bases and 6 bases, with 11 bases remaining between them. The germline V gene has CDR1 SNHLY and CDR2 FYNNEI. The CDR3 is 11 residues long. The CDR3 DNA follows: TGTGCCAGCCTTAGGGGGGGCGAGCAGTACTTC. Amino acid sequence: CASLRGGEQYF.

This sequence joins TRBV4-1 and TRBJ1-1; possible D gene TRBD1, 6 bases. Between the trimmed V and J ends, which lost 4 bases and 0 bases, there was a span of 12 bases. CDR1 and CDR2 from the germline V gene are MGHRA and YSYEKL. This CDR3 has 15 amino acids. The CDR3 sequence: CASSPLGGMNTEAFF. Here the CDR3 DNA reads TGCGCCAGCAGCCCGCTGGGGGGCATGAACACTGAAGCTTTCTTT.